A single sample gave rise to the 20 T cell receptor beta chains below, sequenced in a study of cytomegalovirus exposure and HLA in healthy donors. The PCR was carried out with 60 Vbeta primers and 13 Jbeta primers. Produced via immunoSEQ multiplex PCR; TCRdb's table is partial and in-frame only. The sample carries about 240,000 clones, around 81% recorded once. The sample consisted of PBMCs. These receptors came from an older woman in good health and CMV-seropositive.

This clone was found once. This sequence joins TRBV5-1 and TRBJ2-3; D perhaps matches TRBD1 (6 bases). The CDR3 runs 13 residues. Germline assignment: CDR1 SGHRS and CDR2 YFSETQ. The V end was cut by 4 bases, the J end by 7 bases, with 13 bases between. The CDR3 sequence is CASSGGGSNTQYF. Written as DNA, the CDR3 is TGCGCCAGCAGCGGGGGCGGGTCAAATACGCAGTATTTT.

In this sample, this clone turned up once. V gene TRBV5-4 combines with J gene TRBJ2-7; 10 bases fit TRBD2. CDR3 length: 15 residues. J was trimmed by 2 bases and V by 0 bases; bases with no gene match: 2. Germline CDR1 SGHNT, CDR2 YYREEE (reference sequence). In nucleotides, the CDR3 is TGTGCCAGCAGCTTGGCCGGGACTAGCGCCTACGAGCAGTACTTC. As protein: CASSLAGTSAYEQYF.

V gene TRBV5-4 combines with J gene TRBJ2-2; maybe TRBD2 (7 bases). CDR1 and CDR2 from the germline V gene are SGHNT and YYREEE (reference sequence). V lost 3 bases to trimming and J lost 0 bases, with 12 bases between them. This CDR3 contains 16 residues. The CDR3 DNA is TGTGCCAGCAGCTCCGCGGGGGCGGCGAACACCGGGGAGCTGTTTTTT. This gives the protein CASSSAGAANTGELFF.

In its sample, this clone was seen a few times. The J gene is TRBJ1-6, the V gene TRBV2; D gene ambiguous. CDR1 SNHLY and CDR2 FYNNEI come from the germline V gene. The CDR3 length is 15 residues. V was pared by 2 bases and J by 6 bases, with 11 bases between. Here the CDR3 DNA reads TGTGCCAGCAGTGAACTGCAGGCCGTTAATTCACCCCTCCACTTT. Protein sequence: CASSELQAVNSPLHF. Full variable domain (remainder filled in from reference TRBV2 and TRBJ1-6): EPEVTQTPSHQVTQMGQEVILRCVPISNHLYFYWYRQILGQKVEFLVSFYNNEISEKSEIFDDQFSVERPDGSNFTLKIRSTKLEDSAMYFCASSELQAVNSPLHFGNGTRLTVT.

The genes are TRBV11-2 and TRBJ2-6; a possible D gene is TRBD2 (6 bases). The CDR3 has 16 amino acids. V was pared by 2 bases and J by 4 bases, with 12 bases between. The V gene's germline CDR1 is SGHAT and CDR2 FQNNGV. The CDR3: CASSLSSGRGANVLTF. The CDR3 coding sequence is TGTGCCAGCAGCTTATCGTCAGGGAGGGGGGCCAACGTCCTGACTTTC.

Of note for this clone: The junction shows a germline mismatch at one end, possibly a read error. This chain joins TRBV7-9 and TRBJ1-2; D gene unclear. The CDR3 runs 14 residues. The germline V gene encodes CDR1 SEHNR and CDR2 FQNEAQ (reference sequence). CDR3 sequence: CSSTSTGEYYGYTF. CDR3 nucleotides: TGTTCCAGCACCTCGACGGGAGAGTACTATGGCTACACCTTC.

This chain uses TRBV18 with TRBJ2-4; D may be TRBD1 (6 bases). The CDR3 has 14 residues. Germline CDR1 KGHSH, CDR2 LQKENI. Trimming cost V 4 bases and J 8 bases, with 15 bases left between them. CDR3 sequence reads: CASSQYRVGDIQYF. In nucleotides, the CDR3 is TGTGCCAGCTCACAATACAGGGTTGGGGACATTCAGTACTTC.

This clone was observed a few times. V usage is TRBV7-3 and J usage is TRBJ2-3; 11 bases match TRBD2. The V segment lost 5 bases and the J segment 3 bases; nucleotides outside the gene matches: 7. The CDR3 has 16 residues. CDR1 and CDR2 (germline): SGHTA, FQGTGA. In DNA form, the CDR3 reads TGTGCCAGCAGCCCGTTTAGCGGGAGGGCGACAGATACGCAGTATTTT. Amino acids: CASSPFSGRATDTQYF.

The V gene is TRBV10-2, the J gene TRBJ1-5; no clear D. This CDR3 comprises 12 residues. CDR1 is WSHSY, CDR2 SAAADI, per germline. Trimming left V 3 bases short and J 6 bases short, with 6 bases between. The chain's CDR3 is CASSDPVQPQHF. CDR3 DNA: TGCGCCAGCAGTGACCCAGTTCAGCCCCAGCATTTT.

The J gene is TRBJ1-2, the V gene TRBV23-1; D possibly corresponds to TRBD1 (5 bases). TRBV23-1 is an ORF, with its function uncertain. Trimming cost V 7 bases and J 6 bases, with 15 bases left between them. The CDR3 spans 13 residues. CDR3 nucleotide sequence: TGCGCCAGCACACCCAGGGCCGGCCATGGCTACACCTTC. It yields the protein CASTPRAGHGYTF.

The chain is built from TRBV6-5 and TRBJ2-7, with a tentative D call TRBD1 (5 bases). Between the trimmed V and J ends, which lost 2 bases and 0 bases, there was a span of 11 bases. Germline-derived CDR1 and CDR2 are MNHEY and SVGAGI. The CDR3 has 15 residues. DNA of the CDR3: TGTGCCAGCAGTTACCAGGGCTTTAGCTCCTACGAGCAGTACTTC. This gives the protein CASSYQGFSSYEQYF.

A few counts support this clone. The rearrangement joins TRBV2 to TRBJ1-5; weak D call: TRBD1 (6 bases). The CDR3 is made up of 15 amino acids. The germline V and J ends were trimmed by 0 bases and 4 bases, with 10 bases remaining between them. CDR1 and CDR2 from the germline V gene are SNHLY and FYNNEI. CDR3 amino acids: CASSEAGGPNQPQHF. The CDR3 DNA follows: TGTGCCAGCAGTGAAGCGGGGGGGCCGAATCAGCCCCAGCATTTT.

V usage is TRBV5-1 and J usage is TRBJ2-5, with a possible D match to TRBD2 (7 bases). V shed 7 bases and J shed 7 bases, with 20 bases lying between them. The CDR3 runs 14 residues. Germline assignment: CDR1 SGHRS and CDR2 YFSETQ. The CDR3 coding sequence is TGCGCCAGCCGCATGCCGGGGGGCGAATCGACCCAGTACTTC. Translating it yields CASRMPGGESTQYF.

CDR3 in amino acids: CASSFRQGGYEQYF. CDR3 bases: TGTGCCAGCAGTTTCAGGCAGGGGGGCTACGAGCAGTACTTC. The chain has TRBV27 and TRBJ2-7, with a possible D match to TRBD1 (7 bases). The germline V gene has CDR1 MNHEY and CDR2 SMNVEV (reference sequence). The V and J ends lost 3 bases and 3 bases respectively, with 12 bases between them. The CDR3 is 14 residues long.

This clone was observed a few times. The CDR3 here is CSVVSGAGGQGYTF. For the CDR3, the DNA is TGCAGCGTTGTGTCTGGGGCAGGGGGACAGGGCTACACCTTC. The V call is TRBV29-1, the J call TRBJ1-2; 7 bases match TRBD1. Germline values: CDR1 SQVTM, CDR2 ANQGSEA. The CDR3 loop spans 14 amino acids. The junction had 13 bases not matched to a gene; V was cut back by 4 bases and J by 8 bases. The full variable domain, completed using reference TRBV29-1 and TRBJ1-2, is SAVISQKPSRDICQRGTSLTIQCQVDSQVTMMFWYRQQPGQSLTLIATANQGSEATYESGFVIDKFPISRPNLTFSTLTVSNMSPEDSSIYLCSVVSGAGGQGYTFGSGTRLTVV.

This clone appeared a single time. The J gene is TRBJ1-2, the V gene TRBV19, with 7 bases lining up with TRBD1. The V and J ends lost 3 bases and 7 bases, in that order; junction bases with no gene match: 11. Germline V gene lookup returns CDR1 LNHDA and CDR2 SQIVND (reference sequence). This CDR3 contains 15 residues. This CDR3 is CASSIAEGAKGGYTF. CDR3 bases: TGTGCCAGTAGTATCGCTGAGGGGGCGAAGGGTGGCTACACCTTC.

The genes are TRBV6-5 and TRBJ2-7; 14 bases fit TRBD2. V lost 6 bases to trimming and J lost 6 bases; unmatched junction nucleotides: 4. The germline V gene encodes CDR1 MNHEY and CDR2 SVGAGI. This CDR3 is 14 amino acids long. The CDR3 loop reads CASRGTSGSVEQYF. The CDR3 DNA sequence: TGTGCCAGCAGGGGGACTAGCGGGAGTGTCGAGCAGTACTTC.

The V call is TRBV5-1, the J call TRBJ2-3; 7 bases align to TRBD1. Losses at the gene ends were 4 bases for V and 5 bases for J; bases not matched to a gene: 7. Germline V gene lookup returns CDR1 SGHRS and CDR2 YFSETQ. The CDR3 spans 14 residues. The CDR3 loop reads CASSRQGLRDTQYF. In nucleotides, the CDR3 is TGCGCCAGCAGCCGACAGGGCCTGAGAGATACGCAGTATTTT. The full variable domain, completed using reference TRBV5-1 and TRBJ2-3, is KAGVTQTPRYLIKTRGQQVTLSCSPISGHRSVSWYQQTPGQGLQFLFEYFSETQRNKGNFPGRFSGRQFSNSRSEMNVSTLELGDSALYLCASSRQGLRDTQYFGPGTRLTVL.

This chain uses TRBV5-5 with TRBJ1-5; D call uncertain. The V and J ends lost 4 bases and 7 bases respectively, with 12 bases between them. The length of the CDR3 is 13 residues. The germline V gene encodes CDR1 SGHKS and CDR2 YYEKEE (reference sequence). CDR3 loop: CASSEIRSQPQHF. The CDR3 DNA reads TGTGCCAGCAGCGAGATCAGGTCCCAGCCCCAGCATTTT.

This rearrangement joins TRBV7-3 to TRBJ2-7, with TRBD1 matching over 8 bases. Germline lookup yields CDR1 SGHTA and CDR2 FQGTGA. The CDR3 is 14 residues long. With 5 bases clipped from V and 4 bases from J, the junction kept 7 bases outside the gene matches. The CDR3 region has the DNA TGTGCCAGCAGCCCAGGGACAGGCAGATACGAGCAGTACTTC. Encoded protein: CASSPGTGRYEQYF.